The clone carrying this T cell receptor (beta chain) was observed a single time. Its specificity is not known. The source of the sample is a study of OX40 agonist ivuxolimab in advanced cancers. Study information: The treatment was a fully human IgG2 OX40 agonist, ivuxolimab. Subjects had a mean age of about 65 years, with a range of roughly 20 to 80; about 83% were male.

Germline V gene sequence: CDR1 MDHEN, CDR2 SYDVKM. V lost 3 bases and J lost 7; bases outside the gene matches: 8. The CDR3 has 16 amino acids. TCRdb's copy holds only in-frame clones and misses some; the assay was immunoSEQ multiplex PCR. This sample carries 20,000 to 25,000 clones, roughly 83% of them seen once, and the ten largest clones take about half. Whole-study findings and limits: The investigators did not determine what antigen specificity the expanded peripheral T cells had. Among T cells, CD8+ cells averaged more expanded clones than CD4+ cells.

The sequence derives from an adult with an advanced solid tumor such as melanoma, head and neck, liver or kidney cancer. This material consisted of CD4+ or CD8+ T cells sorted from blood, taken in a trial of the OX40 agonist ivuxolimab. The gene calls are TRBV28 and TRBJ1-5, with 11 bases that match TRBD1. CDR3 DNA: TGTGCCAGCAGTTTGCCGGGACAGGGGGGGAGACAGCCCCAGCATTTT. Protein product: CASSLPGQGGRQPQHF.